Below are 28 T cell receptor beta chains sequenced from a single sample in a study of blood T cell repertoires in COVID-19. The method was immunoSEQ multiplex PCR; TCRdb's version includes in-frame clones alone and lacks a portion of them. The table lists 40,000 or so clones, nearly 90% of them singletons. Sequenced input: peripheral blood. Receptors were obtained from a man in his forties or fifties with active COVID-19.

The chain uses TRBV4-3 and TRBJ1-3; D not resolved. Germline assignment: CDR1 LGHNA and CDR2 YSLEER. Trimming shortened V by 4 bases and J by 4 bases, and 8 bases separated the two germline ends. The CDR3 runs 13 residues. As DNA, the CDR3 is TGCGCCAGCAGCCCAGAACTAGGAAACACCATATATTTT. This sequence encodes CASSPELGNTIYF.

The chain combines TRBV5-1 with TRBJ2-1, with a weak D call TRBD2 (5 bases). V was clipped by 3 bases and J by 7 bases, with 11 bases between them. CDR1 and CDR2 from the germline V gene are SGHRS and YFSETQ. The CDR3 loop spans 13 amino acids. The CDR3 sequence is CASSSLLGNEQFF. The CDR3, as DNA: TGCGCCAGCAGCTCCCTACTAGGAAATGAGCAGTTCTTC.

The V gene is TRBV5-1, the J gene TRBJ1-4; D might be TRBD1 (6 bases). This CDR3 contains 15 residues. Germline CDR1 and CDR2: SGHRS and YFSETQ. Trimming cost V 1 base and J 8 bases, with 15 bases left between them. The CDR3 region has the DNA TGCGCCAGCAGCTTGCAGGGGAGTGATCGAGAAAAACTGTTTTTT. Encoded protein: CASSLQGSDREKLFF. Full variable domain (missing parts from reference TRBV5-1 and TRBJ1-4): KAGVTQTPRYLIKTRGQQVTLSCSPISGHRSVSWYQQTPGQGLQFLFEYFSETQRNKGNFPGRFSGRQFSNSRSEMNVSTLELGDSALYLCASSLQGSDREKLFFGSGTQLSVL.

The chain combines TRBV7-6 with TRBJ2-7; D not certain. The V and J ends lost 5 bases and 8 bases respectively, with 13 bases between them. Per the germline V gene, CDR1 is SGHVS and CDR2 is FNYEAQ. The CDR3 has 12 residues. This CDR3 reads CASSQNPLQQYF. CDR3 nucleotide sequence: TGTGCCAGCAGCCAGAACCCCCTTCAGCAGTACTTC.

J is TRBJ1-2 and V is TRBV2; 9 positions match TRBD1. V was clipped by 6 bases and J by 4 bases; unmatched bases: 6. Germline V gene lookup returns CDR1 SNHLY and CDR2 FYNNEI. The CDR3 sequence is 14 residues long. The CDR3, as DNA: TGTGCCAGCAGACCGGGACAGGGAATCTATGGCTACACCTTC. Translation: CASRPGQGIYGYTF.

This chain connects TRBV6-5 to TRBJ2-7; 7 positions match TRBD1. After removal of 6 bases from V and 0 bases from J, the junction contained 8 bases not matched to a gene. Germline values: CDR1 MNHEY, CDR2 SVGAGI. CDR3 length: 15 residues. CDR3 bases: TGTGCCAGCAGACCAACGGGACAGAACTCCTACGAGCAGTACTTC. Amino acid sequence: CASRPTGQNSYEQYF.

The chain employs TRBV19 and TRBJ1-4; 7 bases map to TRBD1. The length of the CDR3 is 17 residues. After removal of 4 bases from V and 0 bases from J, the junction contained 8 bases not matched to a gene. CDR1 and CDR2 (germline): LNHDA, SQIVND (reference sequence). In nucleotides, the CDR3 is TGTGCCAGTAGTACGGGACAGCGACTTGCAACTAATGAAAAACTGTTTTTT. It is translated as CASSTGQRLATNEKLFF.

The rearrangement joins TRBV5-6 to TRBJ2-1; D is possibly TRBD2 (7 bases). The CDR3 covers 15 residues. V was cut by 6 bases and J by 0 bases, with 13 bases left in between. In germline, CDR1 is SGHDT, CDR2 YYEEEE. The CDR3 coding sequence is TGTGCCAGCACCCGGGGAGGGGGCTCCTACAATGAGCAGTTCTTC. Amino acids: CASTRGGGSYNEQFF.

This chain uses TRBV28 with TRBJ1-4; 7 bases map to TRBD1. The CDR3 extends over 16 amino acids. The germline CDR1 and CDR2 sequences are MDHEN and SYDVKM. V dropped 5 bases and J dropped 10; count of bases not matched to a gene: 16. CDR3 protein: CASSPYPTGHFGKLFF. The CDR3 DNA reads TGTGCCAGCAGTCCTTACCCGACAGGGCATTTCGGAAAACTGTTTTTT.

The chain uses TRBV27 and TRBJ1-3; 8 positions agree with TRBD1. The CDR3 is 15 amino acids. Germline V gives CDR1 MNHEY, CDR2 SMNVEV (reference sequence). V lost 6 bases to trimming and J lost 3 bases; unmatched junction nucleotides: 7. CDR3 nucleotide sequence: TGTGCCAGCAGCCTTTCCGGGACAGGTGGAAACACCATATATTTT. Its translation is CASSLSGTGGNTIYF.

The rearrangement joins TRBV5-1 to TRBJ2-3, with TRBD2 identical over 11 bases. Germline lookup yields CDR1 SGHRS and CDR2 YFSETQ. This CDR3 spans 14 amino acids. Trimming removed 8 bases from V and 3 bases from J; junction bases left unmatched: 5. The CDR3 region is CARATSGVTDTQYF. CDR3 DNA: TGCGCCAGGGCGACTAGCGGGGTGACAGATACGCAGTATTTT.

The chain has TRBV3-1 (or the pseudogene TRBV3-2) and TRBJ2-2, with D perhaps TRBD1 (6 bases). Trimming removed 1 base from V and 9 bases from J, with 12 bases in between. The CDR3 spans 14 residues. The germline CDR1 and CDR2 sequences are LGHDT and YNNKEL (reference sequence). The CDR3 sequence: CASSQGTVSRELFF. CDR3 DNA sequence: TGTGCCAGCAGCCAAGGGACAGTTTCAAGGGAGCTGTTTTTT.

This chain joins TRBV11-1 and TRBJ2-1; TRBD1 agrees at 11 bases. Per the germline V gene, CDR1 is SGHAT and CDR2 is FQDESV (reference sequence). This CDR3 spans 15 amino acids. V gave up 5 bases and J gave up 2 bases; unmatched junction bases: 2. CDR3 residues: CASSRGQGAYNEQFF. CDR3 sequence (DNA): TGTGCCAGCAGCCGGGGACAGGGGGCCTACAATGAGCAGTTCTTC.

This clone was seen more than once but under ten times. The CDR3 sequence is CASSPRFRRGWTYNEQFF. For the CDR3, the DNA is TGTGCCAGCAGCCCCAGGTTTCGTCGGGGGTGGACCTACAATGAGCAGTTCTTC. The rearrangement links TRBV9 to TRBJ2-1; possible D gene TRBD2, 6 bases. Trimming removed 4 bases from V and 2 bases from J, with 22 bases in between. Germline-derived CDR1 and CDR2 are SGDLS and YYNGEE. The CDR3 spans 18 residues.

The V call is TRBV11-2, the J call TRBJ2-7, with 11 bases identical to TRBD2. This CDR3 is 17 amino acids long. Trimming at V came to 1 base and at J to 3 bases, leaving 8 bases not matched to a gene. Per the germline V gene, CDR1 is SGHAT and CDR2 is FQNNGV. The CDR3 here is CASSLGTLAGAHYEQYF. CDR3 nucleotide sequence: TGTGCCAGCAGCTTAGGAACACTAGCGGGGGCCCACTACGAGCAGTACTTC.

The chain uses TRBV10-1 and TRBJ2-5; 14 nucleotides align to TRBD2. Per germline, CDR1 WNHNN and CDR2 SYGVQD (reference sequence). Trimming at V came to 2 bases and at J to 2 bases, leaving 1 base not matched to a gene. The CDR3 covers 16 residues. This CDR3 is CASSEGTSGGQETQYF. CDR3 bases: TGCGCCAGCAGTGAGGGGACTAGCGGGGGACAAGAGACCCAGTACTTC.

This chain links TRBV28 with TRBJ2-5; TRBD1 is a possible D gene (6 bases). CDR1 is MDHEN and CDR2 is SYDVKM in the germline V gene. The CDR3 is 15 amino acids. V was clipped by 3 bases and J by 3 bases, with 14 bases between them. The CDR3 DNA follows: TGTGCCAGCAGTTTTTCTTGGGGGCCTAAAGAGACCCAGTACTTC. Translated, it gives CASSFSWGPKETQYF.

In DNA form, the CDR3 reads TGTGCCAGCAGCCAATCGTCGTCAGATACGCAGTATTTT. The encoded protein is CASSQSSSDTQYF. V and J are TRBV3-1 (or the pseudogene TRBV3-2) and TRBJ2-3; D unclear. The V end was cut by 2 bases, the J end by 4 bases, with 7 bases between. CDR1 LGHDT and CDR2 YNNKEL come from the germline V gene (reference sequence). The CDR3 runs 13 residues.

This clone appeared a few times. The chain combines TRBV2 with TRBJ1-3; D not certain. The germline V and J ends were trimmed by 3 bases and 4 bases, with 10 bases remaining between them. In germline, CDR1 is SNHLY, CDR2 FYNNEI. This CDR3 has 14 residues. The CDR3 bases are TGTGCCAGCAGTGAGCCACGCGCGGGAAACACCATATATTTT. This encodes CASSEPRAGNTIYF. The full variable domain, in which reference TRBV2 and TRBJ1-3 provide the parts outside the CDR3, is EPEVTQTPSHQVTQMGQEVILRCVPISNHLYFYWYRQILGQKVEFLVSFYNNEISEKSEIFDDQFSVERPDGSNFTLKIRSTKLEDSAMYFCASSEPRAGNTIYFGEGSWLTVV.

The rearrangement uses TRBV24-1 and TRBJ2-7; perhaps TRBD1 as D (5 bases). The germline gives CDR1 KGHDR, CDR2 SFDVKD. Trimming removed 6 bases at V and 5 bases at J, with 13 bases between. The CDR3 loop spans 13 amino acids. Here the CDR3 reads CATSQGGRDEQYF. CDR3 nucleotides: TGTGCCACCAGTCAGGGCGGCCGGGACGAGCAGTACTTC.

This chain links TRBV6-5 with TRBJ1-2; 7 bases match TRBD1. Trimming at V came to 5 bases and at J to 8 bases, leaving 14 bases not matched to a gene. Germline CDR1 and CDR2: MNHEY and SVGAGI. This CDR3 comprises 15 residues. The chain's CDR3 is CASSRFRDRGNGYTF. CDR3 coding DNA: TGTGCCAGCAGTCGTTTCCGGGACAGAGGGAACGGCTACACCTTC.

The V and J genes are TRBV10-3 and TRBJ1-6; D perhaps matches TRBD1 (6 bases). Trimming pared 4 bases from V and 5 bases from J, leaving 9 bases between. The CDR3 sequence is 14 residues long. Germline CDR1 and CDR2: ENHRY and SYGVKD. The CDR3 bases are TGTGCCATCAGTGGACAGGAAAATAATTCACCCCTCCACTTT. Encoded protein: CAISGQENNSPLHF.

This chain links TRBV19 with TRBJ1-5; no clear D gene. Germline V lookup: CDR1 LNHDA, CDR2 SQIVND (reference sequence). The CDR3 is 17 amino acids. Trimming cost V 0 bases and J 3 bases, with 15 bases left between them. The CDR3 loop reads CASSIEESAVINQPQHF. CDR3 bases: TGTGCCAGTAGTATAGAAGAGTCGGCGGTTATCAATCAGCCCCAGCATTTT.

The chain links TRBV9 to TRBJ2-7, with TRBD1 identical over 9 bases. The V gene's germline CDR1 is SGDLS and CDR2 YYNGEE. The junction had 11 bases not matched to a gene; V was cut back by 3 bases and J by 7 bases. This CDR3 is 15 amino acids long. Written as DNA, the CDR3 is TGTGCCAGCAGCGGCATGGGGACAGGGAGATTGGAGCAGTACTTC. This codes for CASSGMGTGRLEQYF. Full variable domain (rest looked up from reference TRBV9 and TRBJ2-7): DSGVTQTPKHLITATGQRVTLRCSPRSGDLSVYWYQQSLDQGLQFLIQYYNGEERAKGNILERFSAQQFPDLHSELNLSSLELGDSALYFCASSGMGTGRLEQYFGPGTRLTVT.

This clone was detected a few times. The chain couples TRBV6-5 to TRBJ2-7; the match to TRBD1 covers 9 bases. The ends lost 6 bases at V and 7 bases at J; junction bases unmatched: 13. The CDR3 runs to 15 residues. Germline CDR1 reads MNHEY; CDR2 reads SVGAGI. The chain's CDR3 is CASSRGPDRGGEQYF. CDR3 nucleotides: TGTGCCAGCAGCCGAGGCCCGGACAGGGGAGGAGAGCAGTACTTC.

This sequence joins TRBV15 and TRBJ1-3, with D unclear. V was trimmed by 3 bases and J by 5 bases, leaving 8 bases between them. In germline, CDR1 is LNHNV, CDR2 YYDKDF (reference sequence). The CDR3 is 13 residues long. CDR3 in amino acids: CATSSYRRNTIYF. As DNA, the CDR3 is TGTGCCACCAGCAGCTACAGAAGAAACACCATATATTTT.

This clone was seen just once. The rearrangement joins TRBV9 to TRBJ1-1; D unclear. Between the trimmed V and J ends, which lost 1 base and 3 bases, there was a span of 7 bases. The length of the CDR3 is 13 residues. Germline-derived CDR1 and CDR2 are SGDLS and YYNGEE. The CDR3 bases are TGTGCCAGCAGCGTAAGCGGGCACACTGAAGCTTTCTTT. It yields the protein CASSVSGHTEAFF.

The rearrangement uses TRBV4-3 and TRBJ2-3; 11 bases fit TRBD2. This CDR3 is built from 16 residues. CDR1 LGHNA and CDR2 YSLEER come from the germline V gene. The J segment lost 1 base and the V segment lost 4 bases, leaving 4 bases of the junction unmatched. The CDR3 coding sequence is TGCGCCAGCAGCCTCTTAGCGGGGGGGGGCACAGATACGCAGTATTTT. Amino acid sequence: CASSLLAGGGTDTQYF.